A single sample is the source of the 32 T cell receptor beta chains below, sequenced in a study of blood T cell repertoires in COVID-19. This table comes from immunoSEQ multiplex PCR, and its TCRdb copy is limited to in-frame clones, with some not included. The table records approximately 53,000 clones, around 73% of them present only once. Sequencing was performed on PBMCs or T cells enriched from blood (not recorded which). The origin of the receptors is a woman aged 45-65 years with acute COVID-19.

The CDR3 region has the DNA TGTGCCAGCAGACTCACCGGGACTAGCGGACGGAATGAGCAGTTCTTC. Translation gives CASRLTGTSGRNEQFF. The chain couples TRBV2 to TRBJ2-1, with 11 positions matching TRBD2. The CDR3 runs 16 residues. J was trimmed by 7 bases and V by 6 bases; bases with no gene match: 11. Per the germline V gene, CDR1 is SNHLY and CDR2 is FYNNEI.

V and J are TRBV30 and TRBJ1-2, with 12 bases lining up with TRBD1. Trimming at V came to 7 bases and at J to 4 bases, leaving 13 bases not matched to a gene. CDR1 and CDR2 (germline): GTSNPN, SVGIG (reference sequence). CDR3 length: 16 amino acids. As DNA, the CDR3 is TGTGCCTCAACTCCCGGGACAGGGGGCTCTTTCTATGGCTACACCTTC. Its protein product is CASTPGTGGSFYGYTF.

The chain combines TRBV5-6 with TRBJ2-2, with 13 bases matching TRBD2. The junction had 6 bases not matched to a gene; V was cut back by 0 bases and J by 1 base. The CDR3 extends over 19 amino acids. Germline lookup yields CDR1 SGHDT and CDR2 YYEEEE. The CDR3 nucleotides read TGTGCCAGCAGCTTGGGGGGACTAGCGGGGTTTCTGAACACCGGGGAGCTGTTTTTT. Amino acid sequence: CASSLGGLAGFLNTGELFF.

This chain uses TRBV30 with TRBJ1-5, with D possibly matching TRBD1 (5 bases). V was pared by 2 bases and J by 9 bases, with 23 bases between. The CDR3 runs 16 residues. Germline V lookup: CDR1 GTSNPN, CDR2 SVGIG (reference sequence). CDR3 nucleotide sequence: TGTGCCTGGAGTCCTTCGGGGGGGAGACCTTTACGGCCCCAGCATTTT. As protein: CAWSPSGGRPLRPQHF.

The J gene is TRBJ1-2, the V gene TRBV19; 8 positions agree with TRBD1. The CDR3 covers 15 residues. Germline V gene data show CDR1 as LNHDA and CDR2 as SQIVND (reference sequence). V shed 6 bases, J shed 7 bases, and the junction held 13 bases outside the gene matches. The CDR3 nucleotides are TGTGCCAGTAGCATCAGCCACGGACAGGGCGCTGGCTACACCTTC. It translates to CASSISHGQGAGYTF.

The chain joins TRBV4-1 to TRBJ1-1; TRBD1 matches at 9 bases. This CDR3 spans 16 amino acids. Germline lookup yields CDR1 MGHRA and CDR2 YSYEKL. V shed 2 bases and J 3 bases; nucleotides not matched to a gene: 7. The CDR3: CASSQPGQGRYTEAFF. CDR3 nucleotide sequence: TGCGCCAGCAGCCAACCAGGACAGGGGCGCTACACTGAAGCTTTCTTT.

The chain is built from TRBV11-2 and TRBJ1-1; TRBD1 matches 8 bases. The V gene end was trimmed by 5 bases and the J gene end by 5 bases; junction bases not matched to a gene: 4. The germline V gene encodes CDR1 SGHAT and CDR2 FQNNGV. There are 13 residues in the CDR3. The CDR3: CASSVTGGTEAFF. DNA for the CDR3: TGTGCCAGCAGCGTAACAGGGGGAACTGAAGCTTTCTTT.

V gene TRBV28 combines with J gene TRBJ2-3; unclear D gene. The germline V gene encodes CDR1 MDHEN and CDR2 SYDVKM. The CDR3 spans 12 residues. Trimming shortened V by 11 bases and J by 6 bases, and 15 bases separated the two germline ends. DNA of the CDR3: TGTGCCCCAGTTTCCCCCCCGGATACGCAGTATTTT. Protein: CAPVSPPDTQYF.

The V gene is TRBV10-1, the J gene TRBJ2-2; TRBD1 agrees at 7 bases. Germline values: CDR1 WNHNN, CDR2 SYGVQD (reference sequence). V shed 11 bases, J shed 1 base, and the junction held 10 bases outside the gene matches. This CDR3 is built from 15 residues. Here the CDR3 DNA reads TGCGCCCTAATCGACAGGGAAGGGAACACCGGGGAGCTGTTTTTT. Amino acid sequence: CALIDREGNTGELFF.

V and J are TRBV7-9 and TRBJ2-3; 14 bases fit TRBD2. CDR1 is SEHNR and CDR2 is FQNEAQ in the germline V gene (reference sequence). V lost 5 bases, J lost 10 bases, and 5 bases stayed unmatched. CDR3 length: 14 amino acids. CDR3 amino acids: CASSAGLAGVAQYF. CDR3 nucleotides: TGTGCCAGCAGCGCGGGACTAGCGGGGGTTGCGCAGTATTTT.

The chain employs TRBV28 and TRBJ1-4, with 10 nucleotides matching TRBD1. From germline, CDR1 is MDHEN and CDR2 SYDVKM. After removal of 4 bases from V and 3 bases from J, the junction contained 8 bases not matched to a gene. The CDR3 runs 17 residues. In nucleotides, the CDR3 is TGTGCCAGCAGTTACCGGGACAGGGGCTTAGCTAATGAAAAACTGTTTTTT. It is translated as CASSYRDRGLANEKLFF.

The J gene is TRBJ1-1, the V gene TRBV12-3 or TRBV12-4; no clear D. Trimming took off 5 bases at V and 0 bases at J, with 7 bases between the two ends. The CDR3 contains 13 residues. The CDR3 DNA is TGTGCCAGCAGTGCCGGGGTGAACACTGAAGCTTTCTTT. Translating gives CASSAGVNTEAFF.

A remark on this clone: The germline gene is not matched at one end of the junction; a read error may be the cause. V usage is TRBV7-2 and J usage is TRBJ2-1; D remains unclear. Germline assignment: CDR1 SGHTA and CDR2 FQGNSA. The CDR3 consists of 13 residues. The CDR3 spells CASSLAGQKKHFF. The CDR3 bases are TGTGCCAGCAGCTTAGCGGGCCAAAAGAAGCACTTCTTC.

The V call is TRBV28, the J call TRBJ2-7, with 10 bases identical to TRBD2. CDR1 is MDHEN, CDR2 SYDVKM, per germline. CDR3 length: 16 residues. The V gene end was trimmed by 5 bases and the J gene end by 3 bases; junction bases not matched to a gene: 10. The CDR3, as DNA: TGTGCCAGCAGTACTCGTATAGCGGGGGGCCGCTACGAGCAGTACTTC. As protein: CASSTRIAGGRYEQYF.

This chain uses TRBV28 with TRBJ2-7; 8 bases fit TRBD1. Germline V gene sequence: CDR1 MDHEN, CDR2 SYDVKM. Trimming at V came to 1 base and at J to 4 bases, leaving 9 bases not matched to a gene. The CDR3 extends over 16 amino acids. The CDR3 DNA follows: TGTGCCAGCAGTTTATTTTGGGCAGGGGGCGGTTACGAGCAGTACTTC. This encodes CASSLFWAGGGYEQYF. Full variable domain (missing parts from reference TRBV28 and TRBJ2-7): DVKVTQSSRYLVKRTGEKVFLECVQDMDHENMFWYRQDPGLGLRLIYFSYDVKMKEKGDIPEGYSVSREKKERFSLILESASTNQTSMYLCASSLFWAGGGYEQYFGPGTRLTVT.

By sample fraction, this clone is medium-sized. The rearrangement uses TRBV14 and TRBJ1-2; D is unresolved. The CDR3 extends over 14 amino acids. Trimming removed 3 bases at V and 1 base at J, with 9 bases between. Germline values: CDR1 SGHDN, CDR2 FVKESK. DNA for the CDR3: TGTGCCAGCAGCCAGCTTCAGGATAACTATGGCTACACCTTC. As protein: CASSQLQDNYGYTF.

J is TRBJ1-6 and V is TRBV13; D is perhaps TRBD1 (6 bases). Germline V gene data show CDR1 as PRHDT and CDR2 as FYEKMQ (reference sequence). CDR3 length equals 16 residues. The germline V and J ends were trimmed by 3 bases and 7 bases, with 16 bases remaining between them. The CDR3 is CASSLLSGTGNSPLHF. In DNA, the CDR3 is TGTGCCAGCAGCTTGCTCTCCGGTACAGGGAATTCACCCCTCCACTTT.

V is TRBV18 and J is TRBJ2-3; D unclear. Trimming shortened V by 4 bases and J by 0 bases, and 11 bases separated the two germline ends. CDR1 and CDR2 (germline): KGHSH, LQKENI. The CDR3 is made up of 15 amino acids. The DNA for the CDR3 is TGTGCCAGCTCACTTCCCCACGGGAGCACAGATACGCAGTATTTT. Translated, it gives CASSLPHGSTDTQYF.

V is TRBV5-8 and J is TRBJ1-4, with TRBD1 matching 9 bases. Germline-derived CDR1 and CDR2 are SGHTS and YDEGEE. CDR3 length: 15 amino acids. Trimming at V came to 4 bases and at J to 8 bases, leaving 9 bases not matched to a gene. CDR3 protein: CASSIQGASGEKLFF. CDR3 nucleotides: TGTGCCAGCAGCATACAGGGGGCTTCGGGGGAAAAACTGTTTTTT.

The genes are TRBV28 and TRBJ1-2; TRBD1 matches 10 bases. Germline CDR1 MDHEN, CDR2 SYDVKM. Germline trimming cut 2 bases from V and 1 base from J; bases unmatched to any gene: 7. This CDR3 region has 17 residues. CDR3 bases: TGTGCCAGCAGTTTAGCGGGGACAGGGGATCTTAACTATGGCTACACCTTC. This encodes CASSLAGTGDLNYGYTF.

CDR3 sequence: CAISEPRTPYGYTF. The CDR3, as DNA: TGTGCCATCAGTGAGCCCCGGACTCCCTATGGCTACACCTTC. The rearrangement joins TRBV10-3 to TRBJ1-2; D remains unclear. V lost 2 bases, J lost 4 bases, and 11 bases lay in between. The CDR3 contains 14 residues. Germline values: CDR1 ENHRY, CDR2 SYGVKD.

The chain recombines TRBV11-3 with TRBJ2-7; 13 positions agree with TRBD2. This CDR3 has 18 residues. The V gene end was trimmed by 5 bases and the J gene end by 0 bases; junction bases not matched to a gene: 10. Germline lookup yields CDR1 SGHNT and CDR2 YENEEA. In nucleotides, the CDR3 is TGTGCCAGCAGCCTCGGACTAGCGGGGGACCCGATCTCCTACGAGCAGTACTTC. This gives the protein CASSLGLAGDPISYEQYF.

This chain uses TRBV15 with TRBJ2-7; D uncertain. Per the germline V gene, CDR1 is LNHNV and CDR2 is YYDKDF (reference sequence). This CDR3 has 12 amino acids. The germline V and J ends were trimmed by 0 bases and 7 bases, with 7 bases remaining between them. Here the CDR3 reads CATSRDVREQYF. CDR3 coding DNA: TGTGCCACCAGCAGAGATGTGAGAGAGCAGTACTTC.

The gene calls are TRBV12-3 or TRBV12-4 and TRBJ1-1, with D possibly TRBD1 on 6 matching bases. V lost 4 bases and J 10 bases, leaving 16 bases between the germline ends. The CDR3 runs to 13 residues. CDR3 sequence reads: CASSSTGFEGAFF. The CDR3 bases are TGTGCCAGCAGTTCCACAGGGTTTGAGGGAGCTTTCTTT.

The chain is built from TRBV7-9 and TRBJ2-2; TRBD2 might be the D (6 bases). There are 17 residues in the CDR3. The germline V and J ends were trimmed by 5 bases and 3 bases, with 19 bases remaining between them. Germline-derived CDR1 and CDR2 are SEHNR and FQNEAQ (reference sequence). CDR3 nucleotide sequence: TGTGCCAGCAGCCCTCGTACCGTTATAGCGGACACCGGGGAGCTGTTTTTT. This gives the protein CASSPRTVIADTGELFF.

The J gene is TRBJ2-3, the V gene TRBV6-4, with D perhaps matching TRBD2 (6 bases). Germline V gene lookup returns CDR1 MRHNA and CDR2 SNTAGT. The CDR3 loop spans 13 amino acids. V was pared by 4 bases and J by 4 bases, with 9 bases between. In nucleotides, the CDR3 is TGTGCCAGCAGTGTGGGGGGATCAGATACGCAGTATTTT. Amino acids: CASSVGGSDTQYF.

The chain joins TRBV14 to TRBJ2-3, with 11 bases identical to TRBD2. CDR1 is SGHDN and CDR2 is FVKESK in the germline V gene. This CDR3 spans 15 amino acids. Unmatched junction bases numbered 3, after V lost 5 bases and J lost 2 bases. CDR3 sequence reads: CASSVLAGDTDTQYF. As DNA, the CDR3 is TGTGCCAGCAGCGTACTAGCGGGGGACACAGATACGCAGTATTTT.

This chain's CDR3 is CASSLSVTSGAILEETQYF. The CDR3, as DNA: TGCGCCAGCAGCTTGTCGGTGACTAGCGGGGCCATCCTAGAGGAGACCCAGTACTTC. This chain connects TRBV5-1 to TRBJ2-5, with 11 bases matching TRBD2. The V gene's germline CDR1 is SGHRS and CDR2 YFSETQ. With V trimmed by 1 base and J by 5 bases, 16 bases remained unmatched. The CDR3 is 19 amino acids.

The chain employs TRBV9 and TRBJ2-5; 8 positions agree with TRBD2. With V trimmed by 2 bases and J by 5 bases, 11 bases remained unmatched. The germline CDR1 and CDR2 sequences are SGDLS and YYNGEE. This CDR3 has 16 residues. The chain's CDR3 is CASSVGDRGGQETQYF. Written as DNA, the CDR3 is TGTGCCAGCAGCGTGGGTGACCGGGGGGGCCAGGAGACCCAGTACTTC.

The rearrangement uses TRBV2 and TRBJ1-2; 9 bases match TRBD1. This CDR3 comprises 15 residues. The germline gives CDR1 SNHLY, CDR2 FYNNEI. J gave up 5 bases and V 3 bases, and 7 bases lay outside the gene matches. The CDR3 DNA follows: TGTGCCAGCAGTGAGGGAACAGGGGGCCTGTATGGCTACACCTTC. Protein product: CASSEGTGGLYGYTF. The variable domain in full, completed from reference TRBV2 and TRBJ1-2, reads EPEVTQTPSHQVTQMGQEVILRCVPISNHLYFYWYRQILGQKVEFLVSFYNNEISEKSEIFDDQFSVERPDGSNFTLKIRSTKLEDSAMYFCASSEGTGGLYGYTFGSGTRLTVV.

The gene calls are TRBV7-9 and TRBJ1-3; 11 bases fit TRBD1. The CDR3 covers 17 residues. Germline CDR1 and CDR2: SEHNR and FQNEAQ (reference sequence). Trimming took 4 bases from V and 4 from J; bases not matched to a gene: 9. The CDR3 region has the DNA TGTGCCAGCAGCTCCCGAGGACAGGGGGCGGTCGGAAACACCATATATTTT. The encoded protein is CASSSRGQGAVGNTIYF.

This chain joins TRBV19 and TRBJ2-3; the D gene is possibly TRBD2 (7 bases). Trimming pared 3 bases from V and 0 bases from J, leaving 19 bases between. The CDR3 contains 18 residues. The germline CDR1 and CDR2 sequences are LNHDA and SQIVND (reference sequence). The CDR3 here is CASSIMGASGSSTDTQYF. The CDR3 nucleotides are TGTGCCAGTAGTATTATGGGGGCTAGCGGATCTAGCACAGATACGCAGTATTTT.